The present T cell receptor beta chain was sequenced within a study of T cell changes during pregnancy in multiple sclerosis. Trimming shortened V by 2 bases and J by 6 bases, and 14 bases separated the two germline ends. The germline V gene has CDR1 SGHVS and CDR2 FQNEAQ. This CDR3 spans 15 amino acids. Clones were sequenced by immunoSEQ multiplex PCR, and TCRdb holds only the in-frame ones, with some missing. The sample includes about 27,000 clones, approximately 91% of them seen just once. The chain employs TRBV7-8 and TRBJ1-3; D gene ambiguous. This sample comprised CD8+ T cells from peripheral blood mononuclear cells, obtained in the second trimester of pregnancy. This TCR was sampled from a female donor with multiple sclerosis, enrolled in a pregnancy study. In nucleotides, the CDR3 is TGTGCCAGCAGCTTAATTAGGCCAGGCCTAAACACCATATATTTT. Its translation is CASSLIRPGLNTIYF.